Shown below are 17 T cell receptor beta chains from a single sample sequenced in a study of blood T cell repertoires in COVID-19. Profiled with immunoSEQ multiplex PCR; TCRdb holds only in-frame clones, not every one. The sample contains under 200,000 clones, 85% to 90% of which appear only once. Sequencing was done on a sample of peripheral blood. These receptors came from a woman older than 75 in a cohort sampled during active or convalescent COVID-19.

The CDR3 loop is CASSPQAGVSNSPLHF. DNA for the CDR3: TGTGCCAGCAGCCCACAAGCAGGGGTTTCGAATTCACCCCTCCACTTT. V gene TRBV7-6 combines with J gene TRBJ1-6, with TRBD1 as a possible D gene (6 bases). Germline CDR1 SGHVS, CDR2 FNYEAQ. CDR3 length equals 16 residues. Trimming took off 5 bases at V and 7 bases at J, with 18 bases between the two ends.

This clone appeared a single time. For the CDR3, the DNA is TGTGCCAGCAGGGCAGTCAGGGGTAGTGAAAAACTGTTTTTT. Protein sequence: CASRAVRGSEKLFF. V gene TRBV11-2 combines with J gene TRBJ1-4; possible D gene TRBD1, 6 bases. CDR3 length: 14 residues. Germline CDR1 SGHAT, CDR2 FQNNGV. Trimming stripped 6 bases from V and 7 bases from J, with 15 bases between.

V and J are TRBV3-1 (or the pseudogene TRBV3-2) and TRBJ2-7; D not certain. The CDR3 length is 15 residues. The germline CDR1 and CDR2 sequences are LGHDT and YNNKEL (reference sequence). V lost 0 bases and J 0 bases, leaving 9 bases between the germline ends. The CDR3 protein is CASSQDPASSYEQYF. In DNA, the CDR3 is TGTGCCAGCAGCCAAGATCCCGCGAGCTCCTACGAGCAGTACTTC.

The V and J genes are TRBV5-6 and TRBJ1-5, with D perhaps TRBD1 (5 bases). The CDR3 contains 13 residues. Trimming took 0 bases from V and 4 from J, leaving 5 bases between them. Germline V CDR1 and CDR2: SGHDT, YYEEEE. The chain's CDR3 is CASSLDRNQPQHF. CDR3 DNA: TGTGCCAGCAGCTTGGACAGGAATCAGCCCCAGCATTTT.

This clone was recorded only once. The chain is built from TRBV5-1 and TRBJ2-2; D possibly corresponds to TRBD2 (6 bases). Germline V CDR1 and CDR2: SGHRS, YFSETQ. Trimming left V 3 bases short and J 4 bases short, with 13 bases between. There are 15 residues in the CDR3. CDR3 nucleotide sequence: TGCGCCAGCAGCTCCAGCGGGCCCGCCACCGGGGAGCTGTTTTTT. It codes for CASSSSGPATGELFF.

The chain recombines TRBV21-1 with TRBJ1-1. TRBV21-1 is listed as a pseudogene. The CDR3 sequence is 15 residues long. DNA for the CDR3: TGTGCCAGCAGCAAAGTAGTCCGGTGTAACACTGAAGCTTTCTTT. It codes for CASSKVVRCNTEAFF.

The chain has TRBV6-5 and TRBJ2-2; 7 bases agree with TRBD1. Germline CDR1 reads MNHEY; CDR2 reads SVGAGI. V lost 2 bases, J lost 7 bases, and 10 bases stayed unmatched. This CDR3 spans 16 amino acids. The CDR3 loop is CASSYEIGGAIGELFF. The CDR3 coding sequence is TGTGCCAGCAGTTACGAGATAGGGGGCGCAATCGGGGAGCTGTTTTTT.

The chain is built from TRBV4-3 and TRBJ2-3; the match to TRBD2 covers 11 bases. Germline trimming cut 1 base from V and 2 bases from J; bases unmatched to any gene: 5. CDR1 and CDR2 (germline): LGHNA, YSLEER. The CDR3 runs 17 residues. For the CDR3, the DNA is TGCGCCAGCAGCCAAGGCCTAGCGGGGGGCAACACAGATACGCAGTATTTT. Translated, it gives CASSQGLAGGNTDTQYF.

This chain links TRBV19 with TRBJ1-4; TRBD1 matches at 7 bases. Germline V CDR1 and CDR2: LNHDA, SQIVND (reference sequence). V gave up 3 bases and J gave up 4 bases; unmatched junction bases: 5. This CDR3 spans 15 amino acids. DNA of the CDR3: TGTGCCAGTAGTATCGGGACAGCGATTAATGAAAAACTGTTTTTT. This encodes CASSIGTAINEKLFF.

The chain joins TRBV24-1 to TRBJ1-2; no clear D gene. Germline assignment: CDR1 KGHDR and CDR2 SFDVKD. With 0 bases removed from V and 8 bases from J, the gap between germline ends came to 15 bases. This CDR3 is 15 amino acids long. The CDR3 reads CATSDLHAPLRGYTF. The CDR3 nucleotides are TGTGCCACCAGTGATTTGCACGCCCCCCTCCGGGGCTACACCTTC.

The rearrangement links TRBV4-2 to TRBJ2-7; D may be TRBD2 (6 bases). The CDR3 consists of 16 residues. V was pared by 1 base and J by 0 bases, with 13 bases between. The V gene's germline CDR1 is LGHNA and CDR2 YNFKEQ. The CDR3 spells CASSQAGLGGSYEQYF. The DNA of the CDR3 is TGTGCCAGCAGCCAAGCGGGACTGGGTGGCTCCTACGAGCAGTACTTC.

This chain joins TRBV7-9 and TRBJ2-5, with a tentative D call TRBD1 (7 bases). Germline CDR1 SEHNR, CDR2 FQNEAQ (reference sequence). The V end was cut by 6 bases, the J end by 5 bases, with 13 bases between. This CDR3 spans 13 amino acids. CDR3 DNA sequence: TGTGCCAGCAGACCGACAGGGAGGGAGACCCAGTACTTC. It is translated as CASRPTGRETQYF.

CDR3 coding DNA: TGTGCCAGCACCCCCACATCAAGTGGCTACACCTTC. The encoded protein is CASTPTSSGYTF. The chain is built from TRBV28 and TRBJ1-2; D call uncertain. Germline loops: CDR1 MDHEN, CDR2 SYDVKM. This CDR3 has 12 amino acids. V was clipped by 7 bases and J by 7 bases, with 13 bases between them.

This clone was detected a few times. The CDR3 reads CASSIGSGEYEQYV. The CDR3 coding sequence is TGTGCCAGTAGTATAGGCTCAGGGGAATACGAGCAGTACGTC. The chain is built from TRBV19 and TRBJ2-7; D might be TRBD1 (6 bases). In germline, CDR1 is LNHDA, CDR2 SQIVND (reference sequence). Trimming left V 1 base short and J 4 bases short, with 11 bases between. This CDR3 has 14 amino acids.

The rearrangement joins TRBV5-4 to TRBJ2-3; D perhaps matches TRBD1 (6 bases). V was shortened by 4 bases and J by 0 bases, with 9 bases between the two germline ends. CDR3 size: 14 residues. Germline CDR1 SGHNT, CDR2 YYREEE (reference sequence). Here the CDR3 DNA reads TGTGCCAGCAGCCAGGACAGAAGCACAGATACGCAGTATTTT. It yields the protein CASSQDRSTDTQYF.

The rearrangement links TRBV5-4 to TRBJ2-1; 15 nucleotides match TRBD2. V dropped 3 bases and J dropped 6; count of bases not matched to a gene: 7. Germline V gene sequence: CDR1 SGHNT, CDR2 YYREEE (reference sequence). The CDR3 spans 17 residues. The CDR3: CASSSGLAGGLGNEQFF. The CDR3 DNA reads as TGTGCCAGCAGCTCGGGACTAGCGGGGGGTCTGGGCAATGAGCAGTTCTTC.

The chain combines TRBV12-3 or TRBV12-4 with TRBJ1-5; 7 nucleotides match TRBD1. The CDR3 is 13 amino acids. Trimming took 6 bases from V and 7 from J; bases not matched to a gene: 6. CDR3 amino acids: CASSPQGTQPQHF. The DNA for the CDR3 is TGTGCCAGCAGCCCACAGGGGACCCAGCCCCAGCATTTT.